By share of the sample, the clone carrying this TCR beta chain is medium-sized. Its antigen is currently unknown. Germline CDR1 reads MGHRA; CDR2 reads YSYEKL. The CDR3 spans 16 residues. V trimming: 4 bases; J trimming: 3 bases; junction bases outside the gene matches: 10. TCRdb re-called the PCR reads with MiXCR. The data hold 30,000 or so clones, with around a fifth observed a single time. The entire patient cohort was treatment-naive prior to thyroid surgery. The sample comes from a study of metastatic and nonmetastatic thyroid tumors. Whole-study findings and limits: Within blood and tumor, benign nodules reportedly had significantly lower TCR beta diversity than malignant thyroid tumors did.

The chain links TRBV4-1 to TRBJ2-7, with 9 bases identical to TRBD1. Sequencing was performed on blood. This TCR was sampled from a female donor with papillary thyroid cancer or a benign thyroid nodule (not recorded which). Some clones in this sample may be carry-over from other donors' samples. In nucleotides, the CDR3 is TGCGCCAGCAGCCTTCACTTGGGACAGGGCCACTACGAGCAGTACTTC. It yields the protein CASSLHLGQGHYEQYF.